This T cell receptor (beta chain) came from a study of T-cell reconstitution after alpha-beta-depleted transplantation in children (dated by TCRdb to 2016 to 2018). In the study overall: Using TCR repertoire profiling, the study quantitatively followed how T-cell immune reconstitution unfolded in children after TCRalphabeta/CD19-depleted allogeneic hematopoietic cell transplantation.

CDR1 is given as MNHEY and CDR2 as SVGEGT, both from the germline V gene. Including cysteine and phenylalanine, the CDR3 has 14 amino acids. Only the CDR3 DNA is retained, 42 bases long and in frame from the first base. Cut back by 2 bases and 4 bases, the V and J ends lie 11 bases apart. The receptor library was made with PCR. The reads were generated on an Illumina HiSeq 2500. Molecular barcoding was employed in the preparation of TCR libraries, with unique molecular identifiers being used to normalize TCRbeta repertoire quantification. TCRdb redid the processing of the public reads, applying fastp at Q25 and MiXCR, and retained in-frame beta chains. A single entry per CDR3 protein holds the most common genes and DNA from its merged rows. This sample gives about 500,000 distinct CDR3 sequences in total; approximately 32% of them show up just once. 2% to 2.5% of the sample is in the top ten clones.

On this clonotype: This clone's antigen is unknown. No much larger clone exists at a distance of one base, and base qualities are not known.

The V and J segments used are TRBV6-2 or TRBV6-3 and TRBJ1-1, with the D gene call left open. The sample was PBMCs from the stem cell graft donor, taken from the stem cell graft. This clonotype was obtained from a human donor who donated a stem cell graft to a child with aplastic anemia. This receptor carries the CDR3 CASSYRAHGTEAFF. Here is the DNA: TGTGCCAGCAGTTACAGGGCACACGGCACTGAAGCTTTCTTT.